This T cell receptor beta chain came from a study of blood T cell repertoires in COVID-19. Looking at the study overall: Samples came from the United States, Italy and Spain, spanning acute and convalescent COVID-19. Nucleic acid was either cDNA or gDNA, and it came from T cells, B-cell-depleted T cells, or PBMCs.

CDR3 length: 18 residues. Unmatched junction bases numbered 11, after V lost 0 bases and J lost 4 bases. Germline CDR1 and CDR2: SGHRS and YFSETQ. Original handling: Nucleated cell number was recorded as an estimate derived from reference gene primer amplification. This table comes from immunoSEQ multiplex PCR, and its TCRdb copy is limited to in-frame clones, with some not included. D and trimming were read from the DNA, whereas the V and J calls and clone size are those reported in that table. The sample has under 400,000 clones, approximately 86% seen once. Ages ranged from roughly 18 to 100 years, with residence in around 24 US areas.

This sequence joins TRBV5-1 and TRBJ1-2, with TRBD1 identical over 11 bases. Sequenced sample: PBMCs or T cells enriched from blood (not recorded which). The receptor was isolated from a woman aged 35 to 49 with acute COVID-19. For the CDR3, the DNA is TGCGCCAGCAGCTTGGATATTCCGGACAGGGGGCGCGTCTATGGCTACACCTTC. Translation gives CASSLDIPDRGRVYGYTF.